Following are 27 T cell receptor beta chains from one sample sequenced in a study of shared T cell receptors in the human thymus. Clones were sequenced by immunoSEQ multiplex PCR, and TCRdb holds only the in-frame ones, with some missing. Here the sample spans 550,000 to 800,000 clones, approximately 85% being singletons. The sample was also linked to a second study, of human thymus T cells.

The material sequenced was thymocytes. The receptors stem from a girl less than two years old with a congenital heart defect.

The chain employs TRBV5-5 and TRBJ2-5; the D is unclear. The germline V gene encodes CDR1 SGHKS and CDR2 YYEKEE (reference sequence). The CDR3 is made up of 14 amino acids. The V end was cut by 0 bases, the J end by 0 bases, with 6 bases between. CDR3 sequence (DNA): TGTGCCAGCAGCTTGGAGCTGTACCAAGAGACCCAGTACTTC. Its protein product is CASSLELYQETQYF. The entire variable domain, with the rest obtained from reference TRBV5-5 and TRBJ2-5, is as follows: DAGVTQSPTHLIKTRGQQVTLRCSPISGHKSVSWYQQVLGQGPQFIFQYYEKEERGRGNFPDRFSARQFPNYSSELNVNALLLGDSALYLCASSLELYQETQYFGPGTRLLVL.

CDR3: CASSQAGQGVSGANVLTF. In DNA, the CDR3 is TGCGCCAGCAGCCAAGCAGGACAGGGTGTAAGTGGGGCCAACGTCCTGACTTTC. This rearrangement joins TRBV4-1 to TRBJ2-6; 8 bases line up with TRBD1. The germline gives CDR1 MGHRA, CDR2 YSYEKL. V lost 1 base and J lost 3; bases outside the gene matches: 8. This CDR3 comprises 18 residues.

The J gene is TRBJ1-2, the V gene TRBV19; D unclear. V dropped 3 bases and J dropped 4 bases, with 6 bases sitting between them. CDR1 LNHDA and CDR2 SQIVND come from the germline V gene (reference sequence). CDR3 length: 12 residues. For the CDR3, the DNA is TGTGCCAGTAGTATCGTTAGCTATGGCTACACCTTC. It yields the protein CASSIVSYGYTF.

The genes are TRBV2 and TRBJ1-1, with D perhaps matching TRBD1 (6 bases). Germline V gene sequence: CDR1 SNHLY, CDR2 FYNNEI. The CDR3 is 14 amino acids. Between the trimmed V and J ends, which lost 2 bases and 7 bases, there was a span of 14 bases. This chain's CDR3 is CASSEIKGGLEAFF. DNA for the CDR3: TGTGCCAGCAGTGAAATAAAGGGGGGGCTTGAAGCTTTCTTT.

This sequence joins TRBV5-6 and TRBJ2-7; D might be TRBD1 (6 bases). Deletions cut 0 bases from V and 5 bases from J, with 15 bases between. This CDR3 spans 15 amino acids. Germline V gene sequence: CDR1 SGHDT, CDR2 YYEEEE. The CDR3 DNA reads as TGTGCCAGCAGCTTGGTTAAGGGGGAATGCGACGAGCAGTACTTC. It specifies CASSLVKGECDEQYF.

The gene calls are TRBV5-1 and TRBJ1-6; 8 nucleotides align to TRBD1. The CDR3 totals 15 residues. The V segment lost 0 bases and the J segment 10 bases; nucleotides outside the gene matches: 6. Germline CDR1 SGHRS, CDR2 YFSETQ. Here the CDR3 reads CASSLDRGWRSPLHF. CDR3 DNA: TGCGCCAGCAGCTTGGACAGGGGGTGGAGATCACCCCTCCACTTT.

V gene TRBV6-1 combines with J gene TRBJ1-5, with 12 bases identical to TRBD1. Germline V gives CDR1 MNHNS, CDR2 SASEGT. J lost 1 base, V lost 2 bases, and 15 bases had no gene match. The CDR3 totals 21 residues. DNA for the CDR3: TGTGCCAGCAGTGAAATAAGTTTGGGACAGGGGGCGGAGGGAAGCAATCAGCCCCAGCATTTT. It is translated as CASSEISLGQGAEGSNQPQHF.

This chain joins TRBV7-6 and TRBJ2-5; 11 bases agree with TRBD2. The V gene's germline CDR1 is SGHVS and CDR2 FNYEAQ. With V trimmed by 5 bases and J by 2 bases, 16 bases remained unmatched. The CDR3 is made up of 19 amino acids. CDR3 residues: CASSGSGTSGIKRQETQYF. CDR3 nucleotide sequence: TGTGCCAGCAGCGGGTCCGGGACTAGCGGAATAAAACGGCAAGAGACCCAGTACTTC.

The chain has TRBV6-4 and TRBJ2-2; 8 bases are a match to TRBD2. The CDR3 spans 16 residues. Germline V CDR1 and CDR2: MRHNA, SNTAGT. After removal of 4 bases from V and 2 bases from J, the junction contained 6 bases not matched to a gene. CDR3 residues: CASSASGLDNTGELFF. The CDR3 DNA is TGTGCCAGCAGTGCATCGGGACTAGATAACACCGGGGAGCTGTTTTTT.

V usage is TRBV6-1 and J usage is TRBJ2-5; TRBD1 aligns across 7 bases. The CDR3 loop spans 13 amino acids. The germline V gene encodes CDR1 MNHNS and CDR2 SASEGT. V lost 10 bases, J lost 4 bases, and 9 bases stayed unmatched. The CDR3 spells CATRTGILETQYF. Written as DNA, the CDR3 is TGTGCCACCCGGACAGGAATTTTAGAGACCCAGTACTTC.

The V and J genes are TRBV7-8 and TRBJ1-1, with D hard to call. The CDR3 spans 16 residues. V lost 5 bases, J lost 8 bases, and 24 bases lay in between. Germline-derived CDR1 and CDR2 are SGHVS and FQNEAQ. The CDR3 sequence: CASSPLREVERGEAFF. DNA of the CDR3: TGTGCCAGCAGCCCCCTTCGTGAGGTAGAACGCGGGGAAGCTTTCTTT.

This clone came up a few times. V usage is TRBV10-3 and J usage is TRBJ2-1; 8 bases fit TRBD2. CDR3 length equals 15 residues. Trimming removed 4 bases from V and 9 bases from J; junction bases left unmatched: 11. Germline V gene lookup returns CDR1 ENHRY and CDR2 SYGVKD. The chain's CDR3 is CAISGRGAHTGEQFF. The CDR3, as DNA: TGTGCCATCAGTGGGCGGGGGGCCCATACTGGTGAGCAGTTCTTC.

The V call is TRBV5-1, the J call TRBJ1-2; perhaps TRBD1 as D (5 bases). The length of the CDR3 is 14 residues. Germline lookup yields CDR1 SGHRS and CDR2 YFSETQ. Between the trimmed V and J ends, which lost 5 bases and 3 bases, there was a span of 14 bases. CDR3 loop: CASSYIQGYYGYTF. The CDR3 coding sequence is TGCGCCAGCAGTTATATCCAGGGTTACTATGGCTACACCTTC. Together with reference TRBV5-1 and TRBJ1-2, the CDR3 gives the full variable domain: KAGVTQTPRYLIKTRGQQVTLSCSPISGHRSVSWYQQTPGQGLQFLFEYFSETQRNKGNFPGRFSGRQFSNSRSEMNVSTLELGDSALYLCASSYIQGYYGYTFGSGTRLTVV.

The genes are TRBV9 and TRBJ1-2; weak D call: TRBD1 (6 bases). Trimming cost V 5 bases and J 4 bases, with 15 bases left between them. This CDR3 spans 14 amino acids. Germline V lookup: CDR1 SGDLS, CDR2 YYNGEE. DNA for the CDR3: TGTGCCAGCAGGCTTGGACAGCCTCCCTATGGCTACACCTTC. This translates into CASRLGQPPYGYTF.

The chain combines TRBV19 with TRBJ2-6; D is unresolved. The CDR3 has 16 residues. V was shortened by 7 bases and J by 0 bases, with 13 bases between the two germline ends. Germline V CDR1 and CDR2: LNHDA, SQIVND (reference sequence). This CDR3 is CASNHSRSSGANVLTF. As DNA, the CDR3 is TGTGCCAGTAACCACTCACGGAGCTCTGGGGCCAACGTCCTGACTTTC.

V is TRBV28 and J is TRBJ1-1; D is undetermined. With 6 bases removed from V and 3 bases from J, the gap between germline ends came to 5 bases. The germline V gene encodes CDR1 MDHEN and CDR2 SYDVKM. The CDR3 extends over 11 amino acids. The CDR3 nucleotides are TGTGCCAGCAGAGCACACACTGAAGCTTTCTTT. It is translated as CASRAHTEAFF.

The genes are TRBV11-2 and TRBJ2-5; possible D gene TRBD1, 6 bases. CDR3 length: 13 residues. Germline V CDR1 and CDR2: SGHAT, FQNNGV. Deletions cut 3 bases from V and 5 bases from J, with 10 bases between. DNA for the CDR3: TGTGCCAGCAGCTTGGGGGCCGGCGAGACCCAGTACTTC. Its protein product is CASSLGAGETQYF.

The chain joins TRBV7-6 to TRBJ1-1; 7 nucleotides align to TRBD1. Trimming removed 3 bases from V and 3 bases from J; junction bases left unmatched: 1. Germline V CDR1 and CDR2: SGHVS, FNYEAQ. This CDR3 spans 13 amino acids. The CDR3 nucleotides are TGTGCCAGCAGCTTTACAGGGGACACTGAAGCTTTCTTT. Translated: CASSFTGDTEAFF. Complete variable domain (other parts from reference TRBV7-6 and TRBJ1-1): GAGVSQSPRYKVTKRGQDVALRCDPISGHVSLYWYRQALGQGPEFLTYFNYEAQQDKSGLPNDRFSAERPEGSISTLTIQRTEQRDSAMYRCASSFTGDTEAFFGQGTRLTVV.

The V gene is TRBV9, the J gene TRBJ2-2; TRBD2 might be the D (6 bases). The CDR3 is 17 residues long. Between the trimmed V and J ends, which lost 4 bases and 7 bases, there was a span of 23 bases. Per the germline V gene, CDR1 is SGDLS and CDR2 is YYNGEE. The CDR3 nucleotides read TGTGCCAGCAGCCCCCCAATGGGGGGTAACGTAATCGGGGAGCTGTTTTTT. Protein: CASSPPMGGNVIGELFF.

The gene calls are TRBV28 and TRBJ2-7, with 7 bases lining up with TRBD1. This CDR3 has 14 amino acids. After removal of 5 bases from V and 2 bases from J, the junction contained 6 bases not matched to a gene. CDR1 and CDR2 (germline): MDHEN, SYDVKM. The CDR3 sequence is CASSIPGTAYEQYF. The CDR3 bases are TGTGCCAGCAGTATACCCGGGACAGCCTACGAGCAGTACTTC.

This CDR3 reads CASSVSGGPSNYGYTF. CDR3 bases: TGTGCCAGTAGTGTATCAGGGGGCCCCTCTAACTATGGCTACACCTTC. The rearrangement links TRBV19 to TRBJ1-2, with 8 bases lining up with TRBD1. V was clipped by 5 bases and J by 0 bases; unmatched bases: 8. Germline V gene data show CDR1 as LNHDA and CDR2 as SQIVND (reference sequence). The CDR3 is 16 residues long.

This chain connects TRBV19 to TRBJ2-1, with 10 bases aligning to TRBD1. From germline, CDR1 is LNHDA and CDR2 SQIVND (reference sequence). Losses at the gene ends were 6 bases for V and 7 bases for J; bases not matched to a gene: 9. The CDR3 extends over 15 amino acids. CDR3 in amino acids: CASREDRGPGNEQFF. The CDR3 DNA reads as TGTGCCAGTAGGGAAGACAGGGGGCCAGGAAATGAGCAGTTCTTC.

This sequence joins TRBV4-2 and TRBJ2-3; 7 bases line up with TRBD2. After removal of 2 bases from V and 2 bases from J, the junction contained 7 bases not matched to a gene. Germline values: CDR1 LGHNA, CDR2 YNFKEQ. The CDR3 runs 16 residues. The CDR3 region is CASSQLWTRITDTQYF. For the CDR3, the DNA is TGTGCCAGCAGCCAACTTTGGACTAGGATCACAGATACGCAGTATTTT.

This clone was detected once. Mismatch with germline at one junction end may stem from a read error. This sample includes further DNA sequences coding for the same CDR3. This chain connects TRBV5-1 to TRBJ1-6, with TRBD1 matching 11 bases. Germline CDR1 is SGHRS and CDR2 is YFSETQ. This CDR3 region has 17 residues. The CDR3 nucleotides read TGCGCCAGCAGCATAGTCCCGGGACAGGGGGTAAATTCCCCCCTCCACTTT. Its translation: CASSIVPGQGVNSPLHF.

V and J are TRBV10-3 and TRBJ2-6; a possible D gene is TRBD1 (5 bases). V lost 10 bases and J 0 bases, leaving 10 bases between the germline ends. Germline CDR1 and CDR2: ENHRY and SYGVKD. This CDR3 is built from 14 residues. CDR3 sequence: CAKGVDSGANVLTF. The CDR3, as DNA: TGTGCCAAAGGGGTGGACTCTGGGGCCAACGTCCTGACTTTC.

The rearrangement uses TRBV30 and TRBJ1-5; D is perhaps TRBD1 (6 bases). V lost 0 bases and J lost 4, with 16 bases in between. CDR1 is GTSNPN and CDR2 is SVGIG in the germline V gene (reference sequence). The CDR3 is made up of 16 amino acids. The CDR3 reads CAWSVHSGERNQPQHF. CDR3 DNA: TGTGCCTGGAGTGTACATTCAGGGGAGAGGAATCAGCCCCAGCATTTT. The whole variable domain, filled in from reference TRBV30 and TRBJ1-5, reads SQTIHQWPATLVQPVGSPLSLECTVEGTSNPNLYWYRQAAGRGLQLLFYSVGIGQISSEVPQNLSASRPQDRQFILSSKKLLLSDSGFYLCAWSVHSGERNQPQHFGDGTRLSIL.

The V and J genes are TRBV28 and TRBJ1-2; D call uncertain. The V end lost 2 bases, the J end lost 4 bases, and 5 bases lay between the germline ends. There are 12 residues in the CDR3. The germline gives CDR1 MDHEN, CDR2 SYDVKM. CDR3 residues: CASSLVAYGYTF. CDR3 coding DNA: TGTGCCAGCAGTTTAGTAGCCTATGGCTACACCTTC.